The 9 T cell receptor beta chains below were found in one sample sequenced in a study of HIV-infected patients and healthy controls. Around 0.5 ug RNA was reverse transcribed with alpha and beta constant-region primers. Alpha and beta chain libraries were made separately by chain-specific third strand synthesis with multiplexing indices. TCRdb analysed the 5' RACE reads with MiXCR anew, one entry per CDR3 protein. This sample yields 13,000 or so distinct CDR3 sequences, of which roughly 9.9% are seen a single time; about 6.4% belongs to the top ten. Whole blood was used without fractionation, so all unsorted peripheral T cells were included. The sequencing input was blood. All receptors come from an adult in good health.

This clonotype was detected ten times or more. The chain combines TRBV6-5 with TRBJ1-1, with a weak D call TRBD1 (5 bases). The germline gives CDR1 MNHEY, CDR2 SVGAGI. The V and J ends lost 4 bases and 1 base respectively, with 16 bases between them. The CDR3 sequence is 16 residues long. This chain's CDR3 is CASSSLSGGTNTEAFF. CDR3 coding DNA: TGTGCCAGCAGTTCGCTGTCCGGCGGGACGAACACTGAAGCTTTCTTT.

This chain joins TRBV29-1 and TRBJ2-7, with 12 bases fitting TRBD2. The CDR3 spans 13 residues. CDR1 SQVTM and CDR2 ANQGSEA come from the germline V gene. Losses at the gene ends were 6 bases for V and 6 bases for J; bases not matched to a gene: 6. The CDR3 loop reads CSVVTSGRSEQYF. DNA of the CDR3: TGCAGCGTGGTGACTAGCGGGAGATCCGAGCAGTACTTC.

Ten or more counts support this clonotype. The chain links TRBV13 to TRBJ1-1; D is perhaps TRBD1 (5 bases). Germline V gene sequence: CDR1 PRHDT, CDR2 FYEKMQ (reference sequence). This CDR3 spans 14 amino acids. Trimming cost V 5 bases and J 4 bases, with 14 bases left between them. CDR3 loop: CASSTIFGGTEAFF. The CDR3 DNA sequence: TGTGCCAGCAGCACCATTTTTGGGGGCACTGAAGCTTTCTTT.

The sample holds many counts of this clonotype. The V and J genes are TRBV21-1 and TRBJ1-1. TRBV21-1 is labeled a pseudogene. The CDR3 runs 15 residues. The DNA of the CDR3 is TGTGCCAGCAGCAAAAGCTCCGGAGTCGGCACTGAAGCTTTCTTT. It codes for CASSKSSGVGTEAFF.

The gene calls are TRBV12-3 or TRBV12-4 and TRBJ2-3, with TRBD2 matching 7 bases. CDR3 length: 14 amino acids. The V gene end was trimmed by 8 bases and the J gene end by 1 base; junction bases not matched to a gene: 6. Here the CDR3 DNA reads TGTGCCAGCGCATCAAGCGGGGGCACAGATACGCAGTATTTT. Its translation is CASASSGGTDTQYF.

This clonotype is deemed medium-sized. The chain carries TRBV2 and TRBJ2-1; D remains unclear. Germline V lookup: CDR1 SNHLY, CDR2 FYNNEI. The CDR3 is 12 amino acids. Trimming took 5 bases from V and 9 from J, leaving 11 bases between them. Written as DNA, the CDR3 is TGTGCCAGCAGTCGTCAGTTGGGTGAGCAGTTCTTC. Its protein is CASSRQLGEQFF. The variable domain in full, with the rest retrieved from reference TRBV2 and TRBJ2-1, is EPEVTQTPSHQVTQMGQEVILRCVPISNHLYFYWYRQILGQKVEFLVSFYNNEISEKSEIFDDQFSVERPDGSNFTLKIRSTKLEDSAMYFCASSRQLGEQFFGPGTRLTVL.

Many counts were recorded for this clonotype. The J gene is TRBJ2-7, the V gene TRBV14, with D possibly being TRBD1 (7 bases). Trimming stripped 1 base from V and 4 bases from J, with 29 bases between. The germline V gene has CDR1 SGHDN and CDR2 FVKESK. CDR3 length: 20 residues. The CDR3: CASSQVRRDRNPLLNYEQYF. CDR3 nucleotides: TGTGCCAGCAGCCAAGTTAGGCGGGACAGAAACCCTTTACTGAATTACGAGCAGTACTTC.

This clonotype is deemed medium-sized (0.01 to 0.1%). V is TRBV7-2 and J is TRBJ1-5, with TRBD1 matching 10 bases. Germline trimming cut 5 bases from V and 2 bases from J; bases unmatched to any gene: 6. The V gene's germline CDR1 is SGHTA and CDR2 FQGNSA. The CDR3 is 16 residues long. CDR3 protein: CASSHVGTGGNQPQHF. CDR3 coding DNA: TGTGCCAGCAGCCATGTGGGGACAGGGGGCAATCAGCCCCAGCATTTT.

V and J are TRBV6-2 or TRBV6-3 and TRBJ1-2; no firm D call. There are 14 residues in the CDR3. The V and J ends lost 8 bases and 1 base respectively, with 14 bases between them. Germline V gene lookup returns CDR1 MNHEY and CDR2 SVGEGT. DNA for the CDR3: TGTGCCAGCCACCCGCTTGTGGGTAACTATGGCTACACCTTC. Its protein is CASHPLVGNYGYTF.